Listed here are 23 T cell receptor beta chains from one sample, sequenced in a study of cytomegalovirus exposure and HLA in healthy donors. PCR used 60 Vbeta primers and 13 Jbeta primers. Sequencing used immunoSEQ multiplex PCR; TCRdb keeps in-frame clones, though not all of them. Of approximately 170,000 clones in the sample, roughly 80% were seen once. The source material was PBMCs. Receptors were obtained from a middle-aged man in good health and CMV-seropositive.

The chain joins TRBV9 to TRBJ2-1; TRBD2 matches at 10 bases. Germline V gene sequence: CDR1 SGDLS, CDR2 YYNGEE. Losses at the gene ends were 0 bases for V and 0 bases for J; bases not matched to a gene: 9. There are 19 residues in the CDR3. In DNA, the CDR3 is TGTGCCAGCAGCGTAGGGCTTCTAGCGGGGGCGATCTCCTACAATGAGCAGTTCTTC. Translated, it gives CASSVGLLAGAISYNEQFF. The full variable domain, in which reference TRBV9 and TRBJ2-1 provide the parts outside the CDR3, is DSGVTQTPKHLITATGQRVTLRCSPRSGDLSVYWYQQSLDQGLQFLIQYYNGEERAKGNILERFSAQQFPDLHSELNLSSLELGDSALYFCASSVGLLAGAISYNEQFFGPGTRLTVL.

This clone showed up just once. The chain is built from TRBV27 and TRBJ1-5; TRBD1 is a possible D gene (5 bases). CDR1 and CDR2 from the germline V gene are MNHEY and SMNVEV (reference sequence). V lost 7 bases, J lost 0 bases, and 13 bases lay in between. The CDR3 length is 15 residues. CDR3 amino acids: CASKGTPDSNQPQHF. The CDR3 DNA follows: TGTGCCAGCAAAGGGACTCCAGATAGCAATCAGCCCCAGCATTTT.

The chain joins TRBV9 to TRBJ2-3, with 9 bases aligning to TRBD2. Trimming removed 3 bases from V and 2 bases from J; junction bases left unmatched: 4. The CDR3 is 15 residues long. The germline gives CDR1 SGDLS, CDR2 YYNGEE. The CDR3 sequence is CASSAGGGATDTQYF. The CDR3 DNA reads as TGTGCCAGCAGCGCGGGCGGGGGGGCCACAGATACGCAGTATTTT.

The V gene is TRBV6-6, the J gene TRBJ1-2; no reliable D call. Germline CDR1 MNHNY, CDR2 SVGAGI (reference sequence). The length of the CDR3 is 13 residues. V lost 2 bases and J lost 5, with 9 bases in between. The CDR3 DNA reads as TGTGCCAGCAGTTACGGCGGTGGTTATGGCTACACCTTC. Translation gives CASSYGGGYGYTF.

This chain connects TRBV5-1 to TRBJ2-2; D call uncertain. The CDR3 has 13 residues. Trimming left V 8 bases short and J 4 bases short, with 12 bases between. Germline V gene sequence: CDR1 SGHRS, CDR2 YFSETQ. DNA of the CDR3: TGCGCCAGTTGCCCGATGAGCACCGGGGAGCTGTTTTTT. This sequence encodes CASCPMSTGELFF. The complete variable domain, with remaining parts taken from reference TRBV5-1 and TRBJ2-2, reads KAGVTQTPRYLIKTRGQQVTLSCSPISGHRSVSWYQQTPGQGLQFLFEYFSETQRNKGNFPGRFSGRQFSNSRSEMNVSTLELGDSALYLCASCPMSTGELFFGEGSRLTVL.

The DNA of the CDR3 is TGTGCCAGCAGCCCAGGGGGGACTAGCACAGATACGCAGTATTTT. Translating gives CASSPGGTSTDTQYF. The J gene is TRBJ2-3, the V gene TRBV5-6; tentatively, D is TRBD1 (7 bases). V was clipped by 4 bases and J by 0 bases, with 12 bases between them. CDR3 size: 15 residues. Germline V lookup: CDR1 SGHDT, CDR2 YYEEEE.

Comments on this clone: Other DNA sequences in this sample translate to the same CDR3. V is TRBV29-1 and J is TRBJ2-2; D is undetermined. The CDR3 covers 13 residues. Germline V gene data show CDR1 as SQVTM and CDR2 as ANQGSEA. Deletions cut 3 bases from V and 2 bases from J, with 7 bases between. CDR3 DNA sequence: TGCAGCGTTGATCCCCTTAACACCGGGGAGCTGTTTTTT. It yields the protein CSVDPLNTGELFF.

The CDR3: CASSVDFGGGPETQYF. The CDR3 nucleotides are TGTGCCAGCAGCGTAGATTTTGGCGGGGGCCCAGAGACCCAGTACTTC. This rearrangement joins TRBV9 to TRBJ2-5; D is possibly TRBD2 (7 bases). Germline V gene sequence: CDR1 SGDLS, CDR2 YYNGEE. Trimming stripped 0 bases from V and 4 bases from J, with 16 bases between. The CDR3 runs 16 residues.

This clone was recorded a few times. This sequence joins TRBV30 and TRBJ2-2; D is undetermined. Germline V gives CDR1 GTSNPN, CDR2 SVGIG (reference sequence). The CDR3 has 14 residues. V was pared by 0 bases and J by 3 bases, with 8 bases between. The CDR3, as DNA: TGTGCCTGGAGTGTACTGCCTTACACCGGGGAGCTGTTTTTT. Translation gives CAWSVLPYTGELFF. Supplemented by reference TRBV30 and TRBJ2-2, the full variable domain reads SQTIHQWPATLVQPVGSPLSLECTVEGTSNPNLYWYRQAAGRGLQLLFYSVGIGQISSEVPQNLSASRPQDRQFILSSKKLLLSDSGFYLCAWSVLPYTGELFFGEGSRLTVL.

The chain links TRBV5-4 to TRBJ1-2; D is undetermined. Trimming removed 0 bases from V and 4 bases from J, with 4 bases in between. The CDR3 has 12 amino acids. Germline-derived CDR1 and CDR2 are SGHNT and YYREEE (reference sequence). CDR3 coding DNA: TGTGCCAGCAGCTTGGACGGCTATGGCTACACCTTC. Protein product: CASSLDGYGYTF.

The genes are TRBV28 and TRBJ2-6; D unresolved. With 2 bases removed from V and 2 bases from J, the gap between germline ends came to 7 bases. The length of the CDR3 is 15 residues. The germline CDR1 and CDR2 sequences are MDHEN and SYDVKM. CDR3 region: CASSLKAAGANVLTF. The CDR3 nucleotides are TGTGCCAGCAGTTTAAAGGCGGCTGGGGCCAACGTCCTGACTTTC. The full variable domain, its missing parts supplied by reference TRBV28 and TRBJ2-6, is DVKVTQSSRYLVKRTGEKVFLECVQDMDHENMFWYRQDPGLGLRLIYFSYDVKMKEKGDIPEGYSVSREKKERFSLILESASTNQTSMYLCASSLKAAGANVLTFGAGSRLTVL.

This clone occurred a few times. The CDR3 is CASRGQGYTEAFF. The CDR3 DNA is TGTGCCAGTAGAGGACAGGGGTACACTGAAGCTTTCTTT. This sequence joins TRBV19 and TRBJ1-1; 9 bases fit TRBD1. The CDR3 loop spans 13 amino acids. V dropped 6 bases and J dropped 3; count of bases not matched to a gene: 2. Germline values: CDR1 LNHDA, CDR2 SQIVND (reference sequence).

With regard to this clone: The sample contains more than one DNA sequence encoding this CDR3. CDR3 protein: CASSPRLAGAYNEQFF. DNA for the CDR3: TGTGCCAGCAGCCCGAGACTAGCGGGGGCCTACAATGAGCAGTTCTTC. The chain has TRBV7-3 and TRBJ2-1, with 12 bases fitting TRBD2. The V segment lost 5 bases and the J segment 2 bases; nucleotides outside the gene matches: 4. Germline V gene sequence: CDR1 SGHTA, CDR2 FQGTGA. The CDR3 totals 16 residues.

This CDR3 is CASSQAGGPAETQYF. In DNA, the CDR3 is TGTGCCAGCAGCCAAGCGGGGGGGCCTGCAGAGACCCAGTACTTC. The J gene is TRBJ2-5, the V gene TRBV28, with 10 bases lining up with TRBD2. The germline gives CDR1 MDHEN, CDR2 SYDVKM. The CDR3 sequence is 15 residues long. J gave up 4 bases and V 6 bases, and 8 bases lay outside the gene matches.

This chain uses TRBV28 with TRBJ1-3; 8 positions agree with TRBD1. From germline, CDR1 is MDHEN and CDR2 SYDVKM. The CDR3 is 16 residues long. J was trimmed by 1 base and V by 2 bases; bases with no gene match: 4. The DNA of the CDR3 is TGTGCCAGCAGTTTACCACAGGGGGAGTCTGGAAACACCATATATTTT. It translates to CASSLPQGESGNTIYF.

The chain joins TRBV5-4 to TRBJ2-7, with 7 bases aligning to TRBD1. The CDR3 is made up of 14 amino acids. The germline CDR1 and CDR2 sequences are SGHNT and YYREEE (reference sequence). V was clipped by 3 bases and J by 2 bases; unmatched bases: 5. Written as DNA, the CDR3 is TGTGCCAGCAGCTCGGGGACAGCTACCTACGAGCAGTACTTC. This sequence encodes CASSSGTATYEQYF.

Concerning this clone itself: Relative to the germline gene, one junction end is altered; a read error may explain this. This chain links TRBV7-7 with TRBJ2-1; 8 positions match TRBD2. This CDR3 comprises 15 residues. Germline CDR1 is SSHAT and CDR2 is FNYEAQ (reference sequence). CDR3 sequence: CASSFGAAGVSEQFF. CDR3 sequence (DNA): TGTGCTAGCAGCTTCGGAGCAGCGGGAGTGAGTGAGCAGTTCTTC. Full variable domain (outside the CDR3, taken from reference TRBV7-7 and TRBJ2-1): GAGVSQSPRYKVTKRGQDVTLRCDPISSHATLYWYQQALGQGPEFLTYFNYEAQPDKSGLPSDRFSAERPEGSISTLTIQRTEQRDSAMYRCASSFGAAGVSEQFFGPGTRLTVL.

This clone turned up a few times. The chain has TRBV7-9 and TRBJ1-5; D is unresolved. Trimming pared 4 bases from V and 3 bases from J, leaving 10 bases between. CDR1 SEHNR and CDR2 FQNEAQ come from the germline V gene (reference sequence). The CDR3 covers 14 residues. The CDR3 nucleotides are TGTGCCAGCAGCTCGGACGGACTCAATCAGCCCCAGCATTTT. Translation gives CASSSDGLNQPQHF.

This clone occurred a few times. V and J are TRBV19 and TRBJ2-2; D is perhaps TRBD2 (5 bases). V gave up 7 bases and J gave up 0 bases, with 12 bases separating them. Germline CDR1 is LNHDA and CDR2 is SQIVND (reference sequence). The CDR3 has 15 amino acids. CDR3 region: CASTKRHTNTGELFF. In DNA form, the CDR3 reads TGTGCCAGTACAAAGCGGCACACGAACACCGGGGAGCTGTTTTTT.

This rearrangement joins TRBV5-4 to TRBJ2-3; TRBD1 matches at 8 bases. V shed 9 bases and J 2 bases; nucleotides not matched to a gene: 5. Germline V gene data show CDR1 as SGHNT and CDR2 as YYREEE (reference sequence). This CDR3 is built from 13 residues. For the CDR3, the DNA is TGTGCCATCAGGACAGGGTACACAGATACGCAGTATTTT. Protein product: CAIRTGYTDTQYF.

The chain joins TRBV6-6 to TRBJ2-2; TRBD2 agrees at 12 bases. Per the germline V gene, CDR1 is MNHNY and CDR2 is SVGAGI (reference sequence). V was pared by 7 bases and J by 5 bases, with 5 bases of the junction left unmatched. This CDR3 region has 15 residues. The CDR3 protein is CASTLLAGGTGELFF. The CDR3, as DNA: TGTGCCAGCACCTTACTAGCGGGGGGAACCGGGGAGCTGTTTTTT.

The rearrangement uses TRBV2 and TRBJ2-1, with 9 bases aligning to TRBD2. The CDR3 loop spans 12 amino acids. The germline gives CDR1 SNHLY, CDR2 FYNNEI. After removal of 7 bases from V and 6 bases from J, the junction contained 1 base not matched to a gene. The CDR3 spells CASKGLANEQFF. Written as DNA, the CDR3 is TGTGCCAGCAAGGGACTAGCCAATGAGCAGTTCTTC.

The V gene is TRBV7-2, the J gene TRBJ1-5; 10 bases are shared with TRBD1. CDR1 and CDR2 from the germline V gene are SGHTA and FQGNSA. The CDR3 sequence is 15 residues long. After removal of 3 bases from V and 7 bases from J, the junction contained 6 bases not matched to a gene. The CDR3 region is CASSLGQGSGQPQHF. Here the CDR3 DNA reads TGTGCCAGCAGCTTGGGACAGGGGTCAGGGCAGCCCCAGCATTTT.